This T cell receptor beta chain was identified during a study of T-cell memory formation after mild COVID-19. General study points: Pre-infection memory harbored some responding clones, suggesting cross-reactive memory joined.

As for this clonotype: Its antigen is still unknown.

TCRdb reprocessed the 5' RACE reads with MiXCR, giving one entry per CDR3 protein. This sample has some 40,000 distinct CDR3 sequences, with roughly 9.8% found just once. The ends were cut back, 3 bases at V and 4 bases at J, with 19 bases in the middle. The germline V gene encodes CDR1 KGHSH and CDR2 LQKENI. The CDR3 length is 16 residues. The rearrangement joins TRBV18 to TRBJ2-7; the D gene could be TRBD1 or TRBD2 (5 bases each). The sequenced material came from PBMCs or a T cell subset sorted from them (not recorded which). This receptor was taken from an adult woman who had mild COVID-19 (a few samples of this study predate the infection). Cell type and time point are not known. The CDR3 sequence: CASSPPGTGALYEQYF. CDR3 nucleotide sequence: TGTGCCAGCTCACCGCCCGGGACCGGGGCTTTATACGAGCAGTACTTC.